These 30 T cell receptor beta chains share one sample of origin, sequenced in a study of OX40 agonist ivuxolimab in advanced cancers. Library preparation was by the immunoSEQ multiplex PCR assay. TCRdb took over this immuneACCESS table, retaining in-frame rearrangements with V and J assigned. Such tables are incomplete; in checked studies, under half of the missing clones stem from an unresolved V gene, and the remainder is unexplained. The sample contains roughly 48,000 clones, over 75% of them found a single time. The top ten hold over 7% of the sample. The sample consisted of CD4+ or CD8+ T cells sorted from blood, taken in a trial of the OX40 agonist ivuxolimab. The origin of the receptors is an adult with an advanced solid tumor such as melanoma, head and neck, liver or kidney cancer.

This chain joins TRBV27 and TRBJ2-7; D is uncertain. Germline CDR1 MNHEY, CDR2 SMNVEV (reference sequence). V was shortened by 3 bases and J by 4 bases, with 10 bases between the two germline ends. The CDR3 covers 13 residues. The CDR3 loop reads CASSFRVAYEQYF. In DNA form, the CDR3 reads TGTGCCAGCAGTTTCCGCGTGGCGTACGAGCAGTACTTC.

The CDR3 here is CASSLAGWGVRLRNEKLFF. The CDR3 coding sequence is TGTGCCAGCAGCTTAGCCGGCTGGGGGGTCAGGTTAAGGAATGAAAAACTGTTTTTT. V and J are TRBV7-9 and TRBJ1-4; possible D gene TRBD1, 5 bases. The CDR3 is 19 amino acids. In germline, CDR1 is SEHNR, CDR2 FQNEAQ (reference sequence). V was clipped by 0 bases and J by 5 bases, with 22 bases between them.

The gene calls are TRBV11-2 and TRBJ1-2, with unresolved D. Germline CDR1 is SGHAT and CDR2 is FQNNGV. CDR3 length equals 13 residues. Trimming cost V 1 base and J 6 bases, with 9 bases left between them. The CDR3 nucleotides read TGTGCCAGCAGCTTAGGCGGGGTCAATGGCTACACCTTC. This translates into CASSLGGVNGYTF.

The CDR3 loop is CASSETGAPYEQYF. The CDR3 DNA sequence: TGTGCCAGCAGTGAAACAGGGGCACCCTACGAGCAGTACTTC. V is TRBV25-1 and J is TRBJ2-7; the match to TRBD1 covers 7 bases. V lost 2 bases to trimming and J lost 2 bases; unmatched junction nucleotides: 3. CDR3 length: 14 amino acids. Germline CDR1 is MGHDK and CDR2 is SYGVNS.

The chain combines TRBV7-6 with TRBJ2-7; possibly TRBD1 for D (6 bases). CDR1 is SGHVS, CDR2 FNYEAQ, per germline. This CDR3 spans 14 amino acids. Trimming shortened V by 5 bases and J by 5 bases, and 16 bases separated the two germline ends. CDR3: CASSLSVGAHEQYF. CDR3 DNA sequence: TGTGCCAGCAGCCTAAGTGTGGGGGCCCACGAGCAGTACTTC.

This chain links TRBV19 with TRBJ2-2; 13 bases match TRBD2. V dropped 7 bases and J dropped 4; count of bases not matched to a gene: 3. The CDR3 is 15 residues long. Germline lookup yields CDR1 LNHDA and CDR2 SQIVND (reference sequence). The CDR3 spells CASIRTSGGTGELFF. For the CDR3, the DNA is TGTGCCAGTATACGGACTAGCGGGGGCACCGGGGAGCTGTTTTTT.

This chain uses TRBV25-1 with TRBJ2-2, with D perhaps matching TRBD2 (6 bases). Germline CDR1 reads MGHDK; CDR2 reads SYGVNS. The CDR3 has 15 residues. V lost 4 bases and J lost 0, with 9 bases in between. The CDR3 is CASSVSGANTGELFF. The CDR3 coding sequence is TGTGCCAGCAGTGTATCGGGGGCGAACACCGGGGAGCTGTTTTTT.

The chain uses TRBV6-1 and TRBJ2-5; D uncertain. CDR3 length: 14 amino acids. CDR1 and CDR2 (germline): MNHNS, SASEGT. The V and J ends lost 6 bases and 2 bases respectively, with 13 bases between them. CDR3 sequence reads: CASRRSEIQETQYF. DNA for the CDR3: TGTGCCAGCAGGAGGTCGGAGATTCAAGAGACCCAGTACTTC.

The chain links TRBV5-4 to TRBJ2-1; 10 nucleotides match TRBD2. This CDR3 region has 15 residues. V trimming: 2 bases; J trimming: 9 bases; junction bases outside the gene matches: 8. Germline V gene data show CDR1 as SGHNT and CDR2 as YYREEE (reference sequence). The CDR3 region is CASSFEAGGPSEQFF. The CDR3, as DNA: TGTGCCAGCAGCTTCGAAGCGGGAGGGCCCAGTGAGCAGTTCTTC. The full variable domain, its missing parts supplied by reference TRBV5-4 and TRBJ2-1, is ETGVTQSPTHLIKTRGQQVTLRCSSQSGHNTVSWYQQALGQGPQFIFQYYREEENGRGNFPPRFSGLQFPNYSSELNVNALELDDSALYLCASSFEAGGPSEQFFGPGTRLTVL.

The J gene is TRBJ1-5, the V gene TRBV28, with 9 nucleotides matching TRBD1. The junction had 5 bases not matched to a gene; V was cut back by 1 base and J by 7 bases. Germline lookup yields CDR1 MDHEN and CDR2 SYDVKM. The CDR3 runs 15 residues. CDR3 DNA: TGTGCCAGCAGTTTATCGGGACAGGGTGGGCAGCCCCAGCATTTT. It encodes CASSLSGQGGQPQHF.

The rearrangement joins TRBV9 to TRBJ1-1; 9 nucleotides match TRBD1. With V trimmed by 3 bases and J by 1 base, 10 bases remained unmatched. CDR1 and CDR2 from the germline V gene are SGDLS and YYNGEE. CDR3 length: 17 residues. CDR3 in DNA: TGTGCCAGCAGCGCGATGGGGACAGGGTTCCAGAACACTGAAGCTTTCTTT. It translates to CASSAMGTGFQNTEAFF.

V and J are TRBV2 and TRBJ2-1; possibly TRBD1 or TRBD2 for D (7 bases each). This CDR3 comprises 15 residues. Germline V CDR1 and CDR2: SNHLY, FYNNEI. V lost 5 bases, J lost 6 bases, and 17 bases lay in between. CDR3 sequence (DNA): TGTGCCAGCAGTTCGAGACAGGGAGGGGTCAATGAGCAGTTCTTC. Its protein product is CASSSRQGGVNEQFF.

The gene calls are TRBV30 and TRBJ2-3; D gene unclear. This CDR3 has 14 amino acids. The V gene lost 0 bases and the J gene lost 4 bases, with 11 bases spanning the gap. Germline CDR1 and CDR2: GTSNPN and SVGIG (reference sequence). The CDR3 DNA follows: TGTGCCTGGAGTGTTCCCCAGTTGCCAGATACGCAGTATTTT. Protein sequence: CAWSVPQLPDTQYF.

The CDR3 spells CASRGAREAFF. The CDR3 nucleotides are TGTGCCAGCAGGGGGGCCAGGGAAGCTTTCTTT. This chain connects TRBV6-5 to TRBJ1-1; D is perhaps TRBD1 (6 bases). With 6 bases removed from V and 8 bases from J, the gap between germline ends came to 10 bases. Germline CDR1 reads MNHEY; CDR2 reads SVGAGI. The CDR3 loop spans 11 amino acids.

V gene TRBV28 combines with J gene TRBJ2-5, with 7 bases identical to TRBD2. Germline V lookup: CDR1 MDHEN, CDR2 SYDVKM. V was clipped by 5 bases and J by 4 bases; unmatched bases: 10. The CDR3 totals 15 residues. The CDR3 bases are TGTGCCAGCAGTACGTGGGGGGGTAGGGGAGAGACCCAGTACTTC. Encoded protein: CASSTWGGRGETQYF. Full variable domain (outside the CDR3, taken from reference TRBV28 and TRBJ2-5): DVKVTQSSRYLVKRTGEKVFLECVQDMDHENMFWYRQDPGLGLRLIYFSYDVKMKEKGDIPEGYSVSREKKERFSLILESASTNQTSMYLCASSTWGGRGETQYFGPGTRLLVL.

The chain has TRBV7-8 and TRBJ2-5; D possibly corresponds to TRBD2 (5 bases). Germline V gives CDR1 SGHVS, CDR2 FQNEAQ. The CDR3 totals 13 residues. V was trimmed by 6 bases and J by 3 bases, leaving 11 bases between them. The CDR3 reads CASSPTREETQYF. The CDR3, as DNA: TGTGCCAGCAGTCCCACTAGGGAAGAGACCCAGTACTTC.

The CDR3 reads CSVAPGTGAFYEQYF. Written as DNA, the CDR3 is TGCAGCGTTGCCCCCGGGACAGGGGCGTTCTACGAGCAGTACTTC. This chain links TRBV29-1 with TRBJ2-7; 10 nucleotides line up with TRBD1. Losses at the gene ends were 4 bases for V and 3 bases for J; bases not matched to a gene: 9. CDR3 size: 15 residues. CDR1 and CDR2 (germline): SQVTM, ANQGSEA.

This rearrangement joins TRBV4-1 to TRBJ1-4; 9 bases agree with TRBD1. Germline assignment: CDR1 MGHRA and CDR2 YSYEKL. CDR3 length: 16 amino acids. The V gene end was trimmed by 2 bases and the J gene end by 3 bases; junction bases not matched to a gene: 4. This CDR3 reads CASSQPQGAANEKLFF. As DNA, the CDR3 is TGCGCCAGCAGCCAACCACAGGGGGCGGCTAATGAAAAACTGTTTTTT.

The gene calls are TRBV19 and TRBJ2-7, with D possibly matching TRBD1 (6 bases). The CDR3 contains 13 residues. V was shortened by 1 base and J by 3 bases, with 7 bases between the two germline ends. From germline, CDR1 is LNHDA and CDR2 SQIVND (reference sequence). The CDR3 region has the DNA TGTGCCAGTAGTATAGGGACAGACTACGAGCAGTACTTC. The encoded protein is CASSIGTDYEQYF.

V gene TRBV4-3 combines with J gene TRBJ2-7; 10 bases map to TRBD2. Germline V gives CDR1 LGHNA, CDR2 YSLEER. The ends lost 1 base at V and 1 base at J; junction bases unmatched: 13. The CDR3 is 19 amino acids. The CDR3 DNA is TGCGCCAGCAGCCAAGGATGGTTAACTAGCGGGACCAAATCCTACGAGCAGTACTTC. Translation gives CASSQGWLTSGTKSYEQYF.

This rearrangement joins TRBV18 to TRBJ1-1; no clear D. The germline CDR1 and CDR2 sequences are KGHSH and LQKENI. CDR3 length: 15 amino acids. V was clipped by 3 bases and J by 0 bases, with 11 bases between them. The CDR3 loop is CASSPSAAMNTEAFF. The CDR3 coding sequence is TGTGCCAGCTCACCTTCGGCGGCTATGAACACTGAAGCTTTCTTT.

This clone was counted between two and nine times. V is TRBV9 and J is TRBJ2-2; a weak D match, TRBD1 (5 bases). This CDR3 contains 16 residues. The V end was cut by 1 base, the J end by 3 bases, with 13 bases between. CDR1 and CDR2 (germline): SGDLS, YYNGEE. The CDR3 reads CASSVKGAWDTGELFF. The CDR3 DNA reads TGTGCCAGCAGCGTAAAAGGGGCTTGGGACACCGGGGAGCTGTTTTTT.

The chain joins TRBV5-5 to TRBJ2-3, with 9 bases lining up with TRBD1. Germline V CDR1 and CDR2: SGHKS, YYEKEE (reference sequence). This CDR3 comprises 17 residues. The V and J ends lost 2 bases and 1 base, in that order; junction bases with no gene match: 8. This CDR3 is CASSFQKGQGRTDTQYF. DNA for the CDR3: TGTGCCAGCAGCTTCCAGAAGGGACAGGGTCGCACAGATACGCAGTATTTT.

This chain joins TRBV5-1 and TRBJ1-5, with D unclear. Trimming took off 1 base at V and 0 bases at J, with 8 bases between the two ends. The CDR3 has 15 amino acids. Germline V gene lookup returns CDR1 SGHRS and CDR2 YFSETQ. The CDR3 nucleotides are TGCGCCAGCAGCTTGTTCGGGGATAGCAATCAGCCCCAGCATTTT. Translation: CASSLFGDSNQPQHF.

The chain is built from TRBV7-8 and TRBJ2-5; 8 positions agree with TRBD2. The ends lost 0 bases at V and 4 bases at J; junction bases unmatched: 1. Germline CDR1 is SGHVS and CDR2 is FQNEAQ. The CDR3 extends over 14 amino acids. CDR3 nucleotides: TGTGCCAGCAGCTTAGCGCGGGGGGTAGAGACCCAGTACTTC. Its protein product is CASSLARGVETQYF.

The chain links TRBV5-4 to TRBJ1-1; a weak D match, TRBD1 (6 bases). The CDR3 runs to 14 residues. Germline CDR1 reads SGHNT; CDR2 reads YYREEE (reference sequence). Trimming left V 2 bases short and J 11 bases short, with 19 bases between. CDR3 sequence reads: CASSLFTNRESAFF. CDR3 coding DNA: TGTGCCAGCAGCTTATTTACTAACAGGGAAAGCGCTTTCTTT.

The V gene is TRBV7-8, the J gene TRBJ2-5; TRBD2 is a possible D gene (6 bases). V lost 4 bases and J 5 bases, leaving 14 bases between the germline ends. CDR1 is SGHVS, CDR2 FQNEAQ, per germline. The CDR3 is 14 amino acids. For the CDR3, the DNA is TGTGCCAGCAGCTCAAGGAGGGGTGGCGAGACCCAGTACTTC. Translated: CASSSRRGGETQYF.

The chain recombines TRBV5-4 with TRBJ2-2; D remains unclear. V dropped 2 bases and J dropped 5 bases, with 13 bases sitting between them. Germline CDR1 reads SGHNT; CDR2 reads YYREEE (reference sequence). The CDR3 is 15 amino acids. CDR3 sequence: CASSFESFETGELFF. The CDR3 DNA reads TGTGCCAGCAGCTTTGAGAGCTTCGAGACCGGGGAGCTGTTTTTT.

The rearrangement joins TRBV11-2 to TRBJ2-7; a possible D gene is TRBD2 (5 bases). The CDR3 runs 13 residues. Looked up from germline, CDR1 is SGHAT and CDR2 is FQNNGV. The V end was cut by 5 bases, the J end by 3 bases, with 11 bases between. The CDR3 DNA reads as TGTGCCAGCAGCCCGGACTCCCACTACGAGCAGTACTTC. Protein product: CASSPDSHYEQYF.

Remarks on this clone: This specimen includes other DNA sequences encoding the same CDR3. The chain joins TRBV6-1 to TRBJ1-3; D is perhaps TRBD1 (6 bases). The CDR3 loop spans 14 amino acids. V lost 8 bases and J lost 4, with 15 bases in between. Looked up from germline, CDR1 is MNHNS and CDR2 is SASEGT. The CDR3 DNA sequence: TGTGCCAGCCGGACAACAGGGTTCGGAAACACCATATATTTT. Translating gives CASRTTGFGNTIYF.